The rows below give T cell receptor beta chains drawn from one sample of a study of cytomegalovirus exposure and HLA in healthy donors. Clones were sequenced by immunoSEQ multiplex PCR, and TCRdb holds only the in-frame ones, with some missing. The data show tens of thousands of clones, 72% seen once. The sequenced sample was PBMCs. The receptors were sampled from a man aged 55 to 70 in good health and CMV-seropositive. Each CDR3 is given with its conserved first and last residue. The D gene is left open where the match is weak. Clone size is stated in some rows and not others, as once, few, many or a class when expanded.

j_call d_call clone_size v_call cdr3_nt cdr3_aa
TRBJ1-6 - - TRBV9 TGTGCCAGCAGCGATCTCGACAACTTGAATTCACCCCTCCACTTT CASSDLDNLNSPLHF
TRBJ2-6 TRBD1 - TRBV5-6 TGTGCCAGCAGCTTGCAGGGGGCGGGTGGGGCCAACGTCCTGACTTTC CASSLQGAGGANVLTF
TRBJ2-2 TRBD1 - TRBV6-1 TGTGCCAGCAGTGACGGGGACAGGGGGGCCGGGGAGCTGTTTTTT CASSDGDRGAGELFF
TRBJ1-5 - - TRBV18 TGTGCCAGCTCACCCACAGGGAATAGCAATCAGCCCCAGCATTTT CASSPTGNSNQPQHF
TRBJ2-5 TRBD1 - TRBV7-8 TGTGCCAGCAGCCCGTGGACAGGGGAAGAGACCCAGTACTTC CASSPWTGEETQYF
TRBJ2-5 TRBD2 - TRBV7-2 TGTGCCAGCAGCTTGGGGACTAGCGGGGAGACCCAGTACTTC CASSLGTSGETQYF
TRBJ1-3 - - TRBV6-1 TGTGCCAGCAGTGTCTCGGGGAGCTCTGAGGGAAACACCATATATTTT CASSVSGSSEGNTIYF
TRBJ2-3 - once TRBV19 TGTGCCAGTAGTATACTAGACACAGATACGCAGTATTTT CASSILDTDTQYF
TRBJ2-1 - once TRBV5-8 TGTGCCAGCAGCTTGTATCCGGGCGAGCAACGGGAGGAGCAGTTCTTC CASSLYPGEQREEQFF
TRBJ1-4 - - TRBV11-2 TGTGCCAGCAGCTTCGCTACGGTTGCTGCAACTAATGAAAAACTGTTTTTT CASSFATVAATNEKLFF
TRBJ2-1 - - TRBV7-8 TGTGCCAGCATCGGGACTGGACGTGGTGAGCAGTTCTTC CASIGTGRGEQFF
TRBJ2-7 TRBD2 - TRBV4-1 TGCGCCAGCAGCCTTAGGACTAGCGGGACCTACGAGCAGTACTTC CASSLRTSGTYEQYF
TRBJ2-3 TRBD1 - TRBV6-5 TGTGCCAGCAGTTACTCTACAGGGGCTTTAGATACGCAGTATTTT CASSYSTGALDTQYF
TRBJ2-7 - - TRBV5-4 TGTGCCAGCAGCTTGGGTGGTGGGGCAACCTACGAGCAGTACTTC CASSLGGGATYEQYF
TRBJ1-1 - - TRBV28 TGTGCCAGCAGTTTATGGACAGGAGAGAACACTGAAGCTTTCTTT CASSLWTGENTEAFF
TRBJ2-3 - few TRBV5-1 TGCGCCAGCAGCTTGGAGGGGGATACGCAGTATTTT CASSLEGDTQYF
TRBJ1-2 TRBD1 few TRBV4-1 TGCGCCAGCAGCCAAGTCTCCGACAGGGTCACTGGCTACACCTTC CASSQVSDRVTGYTF
TRBJ1-2 TRBD1 - TRBV27 TGTGCCAGCAGAGACAGGGAACGGCTCTCTGGCTACACCTTC CASRDRERLSGYTF
TRBJ1-5 - - TRBV18 TGCGCCAGCTCACCACAGCGAGTGGGTCAGCCCCAGCATTTT CASSPQRVGQPQHF
TRBJ2-7 TRBD2 - TRBV7-2 TGTGCCAGCAGGTCGACCGGGACTAGCGGCCTGGAGCAGTACTTC CASRSTGTSGLEQYF
TRBJ2-7 - - TRBV5-6 TGTGCCAGCATCCTTTCACGCCGCGGCGGGGACGAGCAGTACTTC CASILSRRGGDEQYF
TRBJ2-1 - - TRBV27 TGTGCCAGCAGTCCCCCGGGACTGGCGCCTCCTCAGTTCTTC CASSPPGLAPPQFF
TRBJ2-3 - - TRBV7-3 TGTGCCAGCAGCCGAGGACAGACATTCACAGATACGCAGTATTTT CASSRGQTFTDTQYF